The 5 T cell receptor beta chains listed next were all sequenced from one sample in a study of blood T cell repertoires in COVID-19. The assay was immunoSEQ multiplex PCR, and TCRdb's table has in-frame clones only and misses some. The sample records around 30,000 clones, 85% to 90% being singletons. Sequenced input: peripheral blood. These receptors all stem from a man between 60 and 70 years old with acute or convalescent COVID-19.

The chain employs TRBV9 and TRBJ2-7; D might be TRBD1 (6 bases). This CDR3 is 15 amino acids long. Trimming left V 0 bases short and J 2 bases short, with 12 bases between. Germline V gives CDR1 SGDLS, CDR2 YYNGEE. CDR3 region: CASSVGGQTPYEQYF. The DNA of the CDR3 is TGTGCCAGCAGCGTAGGAGGACAGACTCCCTACGAGCAGTACTTC.

The rearrangement uses TRBV4-1 and TRBJ1-2; TRBD1 is a possible D gene (5 bases). Germline V gives CDR1 MGHRA, CDR2 YSYEKL. V was trimmed by 0 bases and J by 2 bases, leaving 10 bases between them. This CDR3 comprises 15 residues. This chain's CDR3 is CASSQEAGGNYGYTF. The CDR3, as DNA: TGCGCCAGCAGCCAAGAGGCGGGGGGGAACTATGGCTACACCTTC.

The J gene is TRBJ1-2, the V gene TRBV6-5; 8 nucleotides line up with TRBD1. CDR1 is MNHEY and CDR2 is SVGAGI in the germline V gene. This CDR3 has 14 amino acids. Trimming at V came to 5 bases and at J to 4 bases, leaving 6 bases not matched to a gene. The chain's CDR3 is CASSTDRDRYGYTF. The DNA of the CDR3 is TGTGCCAGCAGTACGGACAGGGACCGCTATGGCTACACCTTC.

The gene calls are TRBV3-1 (or the pseudogene TRBV3-2) and TRBJ2-1, with 7 positions matching TRBD1. This CDR3 comprises 17 residues. CDR1 is LGHDT, CDR2 YNNKEL, per germline (reference sequence). V trimming: 5 bases; J trimming: 7 bases; junction bases outside the gene matches: 17. CDR3 in DNA: TGTGCCAGCAGCTCTCTTGGTAGGGGGCAGGGGGTGAATGAGCAGTTCTTC. Protein sequence: CASSSLGRGQGVNEQFF.

CDR3 in amino acids: CASSAGTGQETQYF. The CDR3, as DNA: TGTGCCAGCAGCGCTGGGACAGGGCAAGAGACCCAGTACTTC. The chain is built from TRBV7-6 and TRBJ2-5, with 9 bases identical to TRBD1. The ends lost 5 bases at V and 2 bases at J; junction bases unmatched: 3. This CDR3 comprises 14 residues. Germline CDR1 SGHVS, CDR2 FNYEAQ.